This T cell receptor beta chain was found in a study of shared clonotypes between healthy human individuals. Findings and limits, study-wide: A reduction in generation probabilities was seen for non-shared clonotypes relative to those shared by all four donors.

CDR3 length: 14 residues. Germline loops: CDR1 SGHTA, CDR2 FQGNSA. V was clipped by 1 base and J by 4 bases, with 11 bases between them. A note on this clone: Its specificity is unknown.

Each PCR replicate from the sorted subsets contained 200 to 250 ng DNA, which is about 30,000 T cell genomes. Clones were read by immunoSEQ multiplex PCR, and TCRdb kept only the in-frame ones, dropping some. Here the sample spans over a million clones, approximately 80% being singletons. This TCR came from a young man in good health. Some clones in this sample may be carry-over from other donors' samples. Sequencing was done on a sample of memory CD4+ T cells from PBMCs. Subset in this sample: CD45RA-negative fraction. This sequence joins TRBV7-2 and TRBJ2-7; possibly TRBD2 for D (6 bases). The CDR3 spells CASSLGLAAYEQYF. In nucleotides, the CDR3 is TGTGCCAGCAGCTTAGGCTTAGCGGCATACGAGCAGTACTTC.